These T cell receptor beta chains were read from a single sample in a study of cytomegalovirus exposure and HLA in healthy donors. Profiling relied on immunoSEQ multiplex PCR, and the TCRdb table lists in-frame clones only, not all of them. This sample carries 300,000 or so clones, around 90% of them seen once, and the ten largest clones take around 0.96%. The sample taken for sequencing was PBMCs. Receptor source: a man between 25 and 39 years old in good health and CMV-seronegative. Each CDR3 is given with its conserved first and last residue. Fields, in order: V gene, D gene, clone size, J gene, CDR3 protein, CDR3 DNA. The D gene is left open where the match is weak. Size values are once, few and many counts, or a class for expanded clones, and some rows have none.

v_call: TRBV2; d_call: TRBD1; clone_size: .; j_call: TRBJ1-1; cdr3_aa: CASSIQGAGTEAFF; cdr3_nt: TGTGCCAGCAGCATACAGGGGGCGGGCACTGAAGCTTTCTTT
v_call: TRBV7-2; d_call: TRBD1; clone_size: .; j_call: TRBJ1-1; cdr3_aa: CASSLAGDRAFF; cdr3_nt: TGTGCCAGCAGCTTAGCCGGGGACAGAGCTTTCTTT
v_call: TRBV7-2; d_call: TRBD2; clone_size: .; j_call: TRBJ2-3; cdr3_aa: CASSLELAGGADTQYF; cdr3_nt: TGTGCCAGCAGCTTAGAACTAGCGGGGGGTGCAGATACGCAGTATTTT
v_call: TRBV5-6; d_call: TRBD1; clone_size: .; j_call: TRBJ2-1; cdr3_aa: CASSLMGQVNREQFF; cdr3_nt: TGTGCCAGCAGCTTGATGGGACAGGTAAATCGTGAGCAGTTCTTC
v_call: TRBV6-5; d_call: .; clone_size: .; j_call: TRBJ1-6; cdr3_aa: CASSYSVSNSPLHF; cdr3_nt: TGTGCCAGCAGTTACTCCGTATCTAATTCACCCCTCCACTTT
v_call: TRBV7-9; d_call: .; clone_size: .; j_call: TRBJ2-1; cdr3_aa: CASSPVVGNEQFF; cdr3_nt: TGTGCCAGCAGCCCGGTTGTTGGCAATGAGCAGTTCTTC
v_call: TRBV5-6; d_call: TRBD1; clone_size: .; j_call: TRBJ2-7; cdr3_aa: CASSRLGTGISYEQYF; cdr3_nt: TGTGCCAGCAGCCGCCTGGGGACAGGGATCTCCTACGAGCAGTACTTC
v_call: TRBV7-6; d_call: TRBD2; clone_size: once; j_call: TRBJ2-1; cdr3_aa: CASSLGLAGSFSYNEQFF; cdr3_nt: TGTGCCAGCAGCTTGGGACTAGCGGGGTCCTTCTCCTACAATGAGCAGTTCTTC
v_call: TRBV6-1; d_call: TRBD2; clone_size: .; j_call: TRBJ2-2; cdr3_aa: CASSEVKVAGAFWDRELFF; cdr3_nt: TGTGCCAGCAGTGAAGTGAAGGTAGCGGGGGCGTTTTGGGACCGGGAGCTGTTTTTT
v_call: TRBV7-8; d_call: TRBD1; clone_size: .; j_call: TRBJ1-5; cdr3_aa: CASSDDRGNNQPQHF; cdr3_nt: TGTGCCAGCAGCGACGACAGGGGGAACAATCAGCCCCAGCATTTT
v_call: TRBV2; d_call: TRBD1; clone_size: once; j_call: TRBJ1-2; cdr3_aa: CASSDRDRGDIGYTF; cdr3_nt: TGTGCCAGCAGTGACCGGGACAGGGGGGATATCGGCTACACCTTC
v_call: TRBV18; d_call: .; clone_size: .; j_call: TRBJ2-7; cdr3_aa: CASSPRDRFVHEQYF; cdr3_nt: TGTGCCAGCTCACCCCGGGATAGGTTTGTCCACGAGCAGTACTTC
v_call: TRBV4-3; d_call: TRBD1; clone_size: .; j_call: TRBJ2-3; cdr3_aa: CASSQEGGGTSNTDTQYF; cdr3_nt: TGCGCCAGCAGCCAAGAAGGGGGCGGTACCTCAAACACAGATACGCAGTATTTT
v_call: TRBV28; d_call: .; clone_size: .; j_call: TRBJ2-5; cdr3_aa: CASSVRVGLPQYF; cdr3_nt: TGTGCCAGCAGTGTGAGGGTAGGGTTGCCCCAGTACTTC
v_call: TRBV9; d_call: TRBD2; clone_size: .; j_call: TRBJ2-3; cdr3_aa: CASSGSGGGVTDTQYF; cdr3_nt: TGTGCCAGCAGCGGTAGCGGGGGGGGCGTGACAGATACGCAGTATTTT
v_call: TRBV4-1; d_call: TRBD1; clone_size: .; j_call: TRBJ1-5; cdr3_aa: CASSQPGGKQPQHF; cdr3_nt: TGCGCCAGCAGCCAGCCAGGGGGTAAGCAGCCCCAGCATTTT
v_call: TRBV7-2; d_call: .; clone_size: .; j_call: TRBJ1-1; cdr3_aa: CASSLPQSKAFF; cdr3_nt: TGTGCCAGCAGCCTACCACAGAGTAAAGCTTTCTTT
v_call: TRBV19; d_call: .; clone_size: .; j_call: TRBJ2-1; cdr3_aa: CASSIDDWANEQFF; cdr3_nt: TGTGCCAGTAGTATAGATGATTGGGCGAATGAGCAGTTCTTC
v_call: TRBV7-9; d_call: .; clone_size: .; j_call: TRBJ1-4; cdr3_aa: CASSPPFPSGEKLFF; cdr3_nt: TGTGCCAGCAGCCCTCCTTTCCCCTCGGGAGAAAAACTGTTTTTT
v_call: TRBV10-1; d_call: .; clone_size: .; j_call: TRBJ2-3; cdr3_aa: CASSETGRDTDTQYF; cdr3_nt: TGCGCCAGCAGCGAGACAGGGAGGGACACAGATACGCAGTATTTT
v_call: TRBV19; d_call: .; clone_size: .; j_call: TRBJ1-4; cdr3_aa: CASTRGRGVGGATNEKLFF; cdr3_nt: TGTGCCAGTACCCGAGGGAGGGGAGTAGGTGGGGCAACTAATGAAAAACTGTTTTTT
v_call: TRBV2; d_call: .; clone_size: .; j_call: TRBJ2-2; cdr3_aa: CASSGLNTGELFF; cdr3_nt: TGTGCCAGCAGTGGTCTGAACACCGGGGAGCTGTTTTTT
v_call: TRBV19; d_call: .; clone_size: .; j_call: TRBJ1-1; cdr3_aa: CASSIDPTIPTEAFF; cdr3_nt: TGTGCCAGTAGTATAGACCCAACAATTCCCACTGAAGCTTTCTTT
v_call: TRBV14; d_call: .; clone_size: .; j_call: TRBJ2-7; cdr3_aa: CASSHGFWRGESSYEQYF; cdr3_nt: TGTGCCAGCAGCCACGGATTCTGGCGCGGGGAGAGCTCCTACGAGCAGTACTTC
v_call: TRBV5-1; d_call: TRBD2; clone_size: .; j_call: TRBJ2-1; cdr3_aa: CASSLSGGGAGQYEQFF; cdr3_nt: TGCGCCAGCAGCTTGTCTGGCGGGGGGGCGGGTCAATATGAGCAGTTCTTC
v_call: TRBV6-5; d_call: .; clone_size: few; j_call: TRBJ2-7; cdr3_aa: CASSQGGEQYF; cdr3_nt: TGTGCCAGCAGCCAAGGCGGGGAACAGTACTTC
v_call: TRBV7-9; d_call: .; clone_size: .; j_call: TRBJ1-4; cdr3_aa: CATNGGVVMANEKLFF; cdr3_nt: TGTGCCACAAACGGAGGGGTAGTAATGGCTAATGAAAAACTGTTTTTT
v_call: TRBV6-5; d_call: .; clone_size: .; j_call: TRBJ1-1; cdr3_aa: CASSPGGMRAFF; cdr3_nt: TGTGCCAGCAGCCCTGGGGGCATGAGAGCTTTCTTT
v_call: TRBV6-1; d_call: .; clone_size: .; j_call: TRBJ2-5; cdr3_aa: CATLTVRIQETQYF; cdr3_nt: TGTGCCACCCTTACCGTGCGTATCCAAGAGACCCAGTACTTC
v_call: TRBV18; d_call: .; clone_size: .; j_call: TRBJ2-5; cdr3_aa: CASSLNRGAGETQYF; cdr3_nt: TGTGCCAGCTCTCTTAATCGGGGGGCCGGTGAGACCCAGTACTTC
v_call: TRBV11-2; d_call: .; clone_size: .; j_call: TRBJ2-3; cdr3_aa: CASSRRRGALADTQYF; cdr3_nt: TGTGCCAGCAGCCGCAGGCGGGGCGCCTTGGCAGATACGCAGTATTTT
v_call: TRBV4-3; d_call: .; clone_size: .; j_call: TRBJ1-2; cdr3_aa: CASSQVDMSGYTF; cdr3_nt: TGCGCCAGCAGCCAAGTGGACATGTCCGGCTACACCTTC
v_call: TRBV9; d_call: .; clone_size: .; j_call: TRBJ1-3; cdr3_aa: CASSATGSGGNTIYF; cdr3_nt: TGTGCCAGCAGCGCTACAGGGTCAGGAGGAAACACCATATATTTT
v_call: TRBV19; d_call: .; clone_size: .; j_call: TRBJ1-2; cdr3_aa: CASSIDPESPYGYTF; cdr3_nt: TGTGCCAGTAGTATAGACCCCGAGTCGCCCTATGGCTACACCTTC
v_call: TRBV10-3; d_call: .; clone_size: .; j_call: TRBJ1-3; cdr3_aa: CAISEAGDGNTIYF; cdr3_nt: TGTGCCATCAGTGAAGCTGGTGATGGAAACACCATATATTTT
v_call: TRBV4-2; d_call: TRBD2; clone_size: once; j_call: TRBJ2-2; cdr3_aa: CASRILAGGSTGELFF; cdr3_nt: TGTGCCAGCCGTATACTAGCGGGGGGTAGTACCGGGGAGCTGTTTTTT
v_call: TRBV27; d_call: TRBD1; clone_size: .; j_call: TRBJ2-7; cdr3_aa: CASSPRTGSNYEQYF; cdr3_nt: TGTGCCAGCAGTCCAAGGACAGGGTCCAACTACGAGCAGTACTTC
v_call: TRBV2; d_call: .; clone_size: .; j_call: TRBJ2-7; cdr3_aa: CASRTGVGQYF; cdr3_nt: TGTGCCAGCAGAACGGGGGTTGGGCAGTACTTC
v_call: TRBV6-6; d_call: TRBD2; clone_size: .; j_call: TRBJ2-3; cdr3_aa: CASRTSGTDTQYF; cdr3_nt: TGTGCCAGCAGGACTAGCGGCACAGATACGCAGTATTTT
v_call: TRBV5-1; d_call: TRBD1; clone_size: .; j_call: TRBJ2-2; cdr3_aa: CASSLGGGRNTGELFF; cdr3_nt: TGCGCCAGCAGCTTGGGAGGGGGCCGGAACACCGGGGAGCTGTTTTTT
v_call: TRBV4-1; d_call: .; clone_size: .; j_call: TRBJ2-1; cdr3_aa: CASSPTRGGTYNEQFF; cdr3_nt: TGCGCCAGCAGCCCGACTCGCGGGGGCACCTACAATGAGCAGTTCTTC
v_call: TRBV2; d_call: TRBD1; clone_size: few; j_call: TRBJ1-2; cdr3_aa: CASSVDRTSGYTF; cdr3_nt: TGTGCCAGCAGCGTGGACAGGACTTCTGGCTACACCTTC
v_call: TRBV6-1; d_call: TRBD2; clone_size: .; j_call: TRBJ2-3; cdr3_aa: CASSDGPLAGGADTQYF; cdr3_nt: TGTGCCAGCAGTGATGGGCCTCTAGCGGGGGGCGCGGATACGCAGTATTTT
v_call: TRBV9; d_call: .; clone_size: once; j_call: TRBJ2-3; cdr3_aa: CASSPPGADTQYF; cdr3_nt: TGTGCCAGCAGCCCCCCGGGTGCAGATACGCAGTATTTT
v_call: TRBV11-2; d_call: TRBD1; clone_size: .; j_call: TRBJ2-7; cdr3_aa: CASSYDRDGYEQYF; cdr3_nt: TGTGCCAGCAGCTATGACAGGGATGGCTACGAGCAGTACTTC
v_call: TRBV5-1; d_call: TRBD1; clone_size: .; j_call: TRBJ1-1; cdr3_aa: CASRPGDSKNTEAFF; cdr3_nt: TGCGCCAGCAGACCTGGGGACAGTAAGAACACTGAAGCTTTCTTT